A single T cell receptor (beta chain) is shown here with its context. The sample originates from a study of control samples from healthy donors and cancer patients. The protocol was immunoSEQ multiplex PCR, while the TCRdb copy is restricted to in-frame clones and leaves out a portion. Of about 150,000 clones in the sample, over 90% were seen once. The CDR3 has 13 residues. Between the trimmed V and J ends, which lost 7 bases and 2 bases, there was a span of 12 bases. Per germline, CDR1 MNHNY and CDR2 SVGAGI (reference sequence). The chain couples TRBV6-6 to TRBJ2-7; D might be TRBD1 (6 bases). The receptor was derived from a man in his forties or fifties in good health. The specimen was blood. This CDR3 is CASTRQETYEQYF. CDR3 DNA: TGTGCCAGCACCAGACAGGAGACCTACGAGCAGTACTTC.